Listed below are T cell receptor beta chains from one sample, sequenced in a study of cytomegalovirus exposure and HLA in healthy donors. Here immunoSEQ multiplex PCR was the method, and the copy in TCRdb shows in-frame clones only, minus some. This repertoire includes around 100,000 clones. Sequenced input: PBMCs. These receptors originate from a man in his forties in good health and CMV-seropositive. Each CDR3 is given with its conserved first and last residue. The D gene is left open where the match is weak.

D gene	V gene	J gene	CDR3 protein	CDR3 DNA
TRBD2	TRBV27	TRBJ2-7	CASSSTSVDEQYF	TGTGCCAGCTCTTCGACTAGCGTTGACGAGCAGTACTTC
NA	TRBV28	TRBJ1-2	CASNQGPYGYTF	TGTGCCAGCAACCAGGGGCCCTATGGCTACACCTTC
NA	TRBV9	TRBJ2-3	CASSVVGPPAGDTQYF	TGTGCCAGCAGCGTAGTTGGCCCGCCGGCGGGGGATACGCAGTATTTT
TRBD2	TRBV19	TRBJ2-7	CASSNQRGGVGYEQYF	TGTGCCAGTAGTAACCAACGGGGGGGGGTCGGCTACGAGCAGTACTTC
TRBD1	TRBV28	TRBJ1-1	CASSPTGGEAFF	TGTGCCAGCAGTCCGACAGGGGGTGAAGCTTTCTTT
NA	TRBV7-8	TRBJ1-1	CASSLVPMNTEAFF	TGTGCCAGCAGCTTAGTCCCTATGAACACTGAAGCTTTCTTT
TRBD2	TRBV14	TRBJ2-3	CASSPGTSGNTDTQYF	TGTGCCAGCAGCCCGGGGACTAGCGGGAACACAGATACGCAGTATTTT
NA	TRBV6-1	TRBJ1-1	CASSTRGRREAFF	TGTGCCAGCTCCACAAGGGGCAGGCGGGAAGCTTTCTTT
TRBD1	TRBV7-8	TRBJ2-7	CASSLVVGTGAYEQYF	TGTGCCAGCAGCTTAGTCGTGGGCACAGGGGCCTACGAGCAGTACTTC
NA	TRBV7-9	TRBJ1-5	CASSRAGGPHQPQHF	TGTGCCAGCAGCCGAGCGGGGGGGCCTCATCAGCCCCAGCATTTT
NA	TRBV15	TRBJ1-2	CATSRDSSGYGYTF	TGTGCCACCAGCAGAGATAGCTCGGGGTATGGCTACACCTTC
TRBD1	TRBV7-3	TRBJ1-1	CASSGGTGTEAFF	TGTGCCAGCAGCGGCGGGACAGGCACTGAAGCTTTCTTT
NA	TRBV7-5	TRBJ2-1	CARSLEMNEQFF	TGTGCCAGAAGCTTGGAGATGAATGAGCAGTTCTTC
TRBD2	TRBV27	TRBJ2-7	CASGTTQYEQYF	TGTGCCAGCGGGACTACCCAATACGAGCAGTACTTC
TRBD1	TRBV28	TRBJ2-7	CASGTGLSYEQYF	TGTGCCAGCGGGACAGGGCTCTCCTACGAGCAGTACTTC
TRBD1	TRBV7-7	TRBJ2-3	CASSLSATGEGTQYF	TGTGCTAGCAGCTTATCCGCTACAGGGGAAGGTACGCAGTATTTT
TRBD1	TRBV29-1	TRBJ2-7	CSVVKGAYEQYF	TGCAGCGTTGTAAAGGGGGCGTACGAGCAGTACTTC